Following are 14 T cell receptor beta chains from one sample sequenced in a study of cytomegalovirus exposure and HLA in healthy donors. The PCR ran on 60 Vbeta and 13 Jbeta primers. Clones were read by immunoSEQ multiplex PCR, and TCRdb kept only the in-frame ones, dropping some. The table shows fewer than 250,000 clones, with approximately 82% occurring only once. The sequencing input was PBMCs. The origin of the receptors is a man aged 18-30 years in good health and CMV-seronegative.

The chain employs TRBV6-5 and TRBJ2-7, with D possibly TRBD1 on 6 matching bases. The germline V and J ends were trimmed by 5 bases and 3 bases, with 14 bases remaining between them. The CDR3 covers 14 residues. Germline V gene lookup returns CDR1 MNHEY and CDR2 SVGAGI. CDR3 DNA sequence: TGTGCCAGCAGTCTCGGACAGATAGACTACGAGCAGTACTTC. This sequence encodes CASSLGQIDYEQYF.

The J gene is TRBJ2-7, the V gene TRBV2, with a possible D match to TRBD2 (6 bases). The CDR3 is 13 amino acids. CDR1 and CDR2 (germline): SNHLY, FYNNEI. Trimming took 7 bases from V and 3 from J, leaving 13 bases between them. The CDR3 sequence: CASNPRGLYEQYF. The CDR3 DNA sequence: TGTGCCAGCAACCCGCGGGGACTCTACGAGCAGTACTTC.

The J gene is TRBJ1-2, the V gene TRBV7-9, with 8 bases that match TRBD1. The CDR3 runs 16 residues. Germline V gives CDR1 SEHNR, CDR2 FQNEAQ (reference sequence). V trimming: 1 base; J trimming: 0 bases; junction bases outside the gene matches: 4. Written as DNA, the CDR3 is TGTGCCAGCAGCTTAGGGGGACAGGAGTCTAACTATGGCTACACCTTC. Residues: CASSLGGQESNYGYTF. Filled out from reference TRBV7-9 and TRBJ1-2, the complete variable domain reads DTGVSQNPRHKITKRGQNVTFRCDPISEHNRLYWYRQTLGQGPEFLTYFQNEAQLEKSRLLSDRFSAERPKGSFSTLEIQRTEQGDSAMYLCASSLGGQESNYGYTFGSGTRLTVV.

V usage is TRBV30 and J usage is TRBJ1-2, with TRBD1 as a possible D gene (6 bases). V lost 3 bases to trimming and J lost 4 bases, with 15 bases between them. The CDR3 runs to 14 residues. Germline lookup yields CDR1 GTSNPN and CDR2 SVGIG (reference sequence). CDR3 in DNA: TGTGCCTGGAGCGAGGGGGGGATCCTCTATGGCTACACCTTC. It is translated as CAWSEGGILYGYTF.

The rearrangement links TRBV7-3 to TRBJ2-3, with TRBD1 matching 9 bases. The CDR3 sequence is 16 residues long. V dropped 5 bases and J dropped 0; count of bases not matched to a gene: 6. The germline CDR1 and CDR2 sequences are SGHTA and FQGTGA. The CDR3 nucleotides are TGTGCCAGCAGCATGGGGACAGGGTCTAGCACAGATACGCAGTATTTT. It translates to CASSMGTGSSTDTQYF. Full variable domain (missing parts from reference TRBV7-3 and TRBJ2-3): GAGVSQTPSNKVTEKGKYVELRCDPISGHTALYWYRQSLGQGPEFLIYFQGTGAADDSGLPNDRFFAVRPEGSVSTLKIQRTERGDSAVYLCASSMGTGSSTDTQYFGPGTRLTVL.

On this clone itself: The junction shows a germline mismatch at one end, possibly a read error. This CDR3 is CASSEARRLQGYPF. The DNA of the CDR3 is TGTGCCAGCAGTGAAGCGCGAAGGCTCCAGGGCTACCCCTTC. The chain carries TRBV2 and TRBJ1-2; tentative D call: TRBD1 (5 bases). Per germline, CDR1 SNHLY and CDR2 FYNNEI. The CDR3 totals 14 residues.

J is TRBJ2-7 and V is TRBV11-2, with D tentatively TRBD2 (5 bases). This CDR3 region has 14 residues. Germline-derived CDR1 and CDR2 are SGHAT and FQNNGV. Trimming removed 5 bases from V and 2 bases from J, with 13 bases in between. The CDR3 DNA sequence: TGTGCCAGCAGCCCCGTCGACGGGACCTACGAGCAGTACTTC. Protein sequence: CASSPVDGTYEQYF.

This clone was counted a few times. The chain uses TRBV5-4 and TRBJ2-1; the D gene is possibly TRBD2 (6 bases). The CDR3 is 16 residues long. Looked up from germline, CDR1 is SGHNT and CDR2 is YYREEE (reference sequence). V was shortened by 0 bases and J by 7 bases, with 17 bases between the two germline ends. This CDR3 reads CASSLGSRAGRNEQFF. In DNA form, the CDR3 reads TGTGCCAGCAGCTTGGGTTCTCGGGCGGGGAGGAATGAGCAGTTCTTC.

This clone occurred once. CDR3 sequence: CSVGQGWTYEQYF. The CDR3 region has the DNA TGCAGCGTCGGACAGGGTTGGACCTACGAGCAGTACTTC. The chain links TRBV29-1 to TRBJ2-5; 8 bases match TRBD1. The end of the DNA aligns better with TRBJ2-7, so the J call may be wrong. Germline loops: CDR1 SQVTM, CDR2 ANQGSEA. The CDR3 extends over 13 amino acids.

A note on this clone: Additional DNA sequences in this sample encode the identical CDR3. The chain combines TRBV5-6 with TRBJ2-1; TRBD1 aligns across 7 bases. Germline V gene sequence: CDR1 SGHDT, CDR2 YYEEEE. The V segment lost 0 bases and the J segment 13 bases; nucleotides outside the gene matches: 1. This CDR3 is 11 amino acids long. For the CDR3, the DNA is TGTGCCAGCAGCTTGGGAGGGGGCCAGTTCTTC. It is translated as CASSLGGGQFF.

The rearrangement links TRBV27 to TRBJ2-2, with 11 bases fitting TRBD1. Germline V gene data show CDR1 as MNHEY and CDR2 as SMNVEV (reference sequence). Unmatched junction bases numbered 3, after V lost 5 bases and J lost 4 bases. The CDR3 totals 15 residues. The CDR3, as DNA: TGTGCCAGCAGTACCGGGACAGGGGGCACCGGGGAGCTGTTTTTT. Translating it yields CASSTGTGGTGELFF.

The V call is TRBV28, the J call TRBJ2-1, with 7 bases lining up with TRBD2. The CDR3 has 14 residues. The V and J ends lost 6 bases and 4 bases, in that order; junction bases with no gene match: 6. Germline V gene data show CDR1 as MDHEN and CDR2 as SYDVKM. The CDR3 DNA sequence: TGTGCCAGCAGCTCTCAGGGACTATACAATGAGCAGTTCTTC. It specifies CASSSQGLYNEQFF.

The V call is TRBV4-1, the J call TRBJ1-1; 9 bases are shared with TRBD1. Looked up from germline, CDR1 is MGHRA and CDR2 is YSYEKL. V lost 0 bases to trimming and J lost 5 bases; unmatched junction nucleotides: 7. CDR3 size: 16 residues. In nucleotides, the CDR3 is TGCGCCAGCAGCCAAGATCCAGACAGGGGGATAACTGAAGCTTTCTTT. Protein product: CASSQDPDRGITEAFF.

This chain connects TRBV5-1 to TRBJ2-7; perhaps TRBD1 as D (6 bases). The V and J ends lost 4 bases and 7 bases respectively, with 15 bases between them. CDR1 is SGHRS and CDR2 is YFSETQ in the germline V gene. The CDR3 spans 13 residues. The CDR3 region is CASSLAQGREQYF. The CDR3 nucleotides are TGCGCCAGCAGCCTGGCACAGGGTCGGGAGCAGTACTTC. The variable domain in full, completed from reference TRBV5-1 and TRBJ2-7, reads KAGVTQTPRYLIKTRGQQVTLSCSPISGHRSVSWYQQTPGQGLQFLFEYFSETQRNKGNFPGRFSGRQFSNSRSEMNVSTLELGDSALYLCASSLAQGREQYFGPGTRLTVT.